These 7 T cell receptor beta chains share one sample of origin, sequenced in a study of brain T cells in children with intractable seizures (dated by TCRdb to 2020 to 2022). Receptors were amplified or captured by the immunoSEQ multiplex PCR assay. Held by TCRdb, this immuneACCESS table contains in-frame sequences only and omits some clones. Under half of the omission traces to an unresolved V gene where checked; the cause of the rest is unknown. Present in this sample are about 350,000 clones, approximately 93% of which were seen just once. Roughly 6% of the sample is held by the ten biggest clonotypes. The time point label on this specimen signifies: blood from clinic visit 5 months post-surgery; TSC patient then seizure free. Sequences were derived from peripheral blood, sampled more than 4 months after surgery. These receptors originate from a boy younger than two with tuberous sclerosis and intractable seizures.

Of note for this clone: This sample includes further DNA sequences coding for the same CDR3. The CDR3 loop is CASSLKENTEAFF. The CDR3 nucleotides are TGTGCCAGCAGCTTAAAAGAAAACACTGAAGCTTTCTTT. This chain joins TRBV7-3 and TRBJ1-1; no reliable D call. Germline V gene data show CDR1 as SGHTA and CDR2 as FQGTGA. V gave up 1 base and J gave up 2 bases, with 5 bases separating them. There are 13 residues in the CDR3.

The CDR3 nucleotides read TGTGCCAGCAGCTGGGACTCCCAGACCGGGGAGCTGTTTTTT. The encoded protein is CASSWDSQTGELFF. The chain has TRBV7-6 and TRBJ2-2, with D possibly TRBD2 on 6 matching bases. Per germline, CDR1 SGHVS and CDR2 FNYEAQ. With 4 bases removed from V and 5 bases from J, the gap between germline ends came to 11 bases. The CDR3 runs 14 residues.

The chain carries TRBV25-1 and TRBJ1-1, with TRBD1 as a possible D gene (5 bases). This CDR3 is built from 15 residues. CDR1 is MGHDK and CDR2 is SYGVNS in the germline V gene. Trimming stripped 7 bases from V and 1 base from J, with 16 bases between. The CDR3 coding sequence is TGTGCCAGCAAGGTCGGGGGGAGTGGGAACACTGAAGCTTTCTTT. Protein sequence: CASKVGGSGNTEAFF.

The chain combines TRBV7-9 with TRBJ2-1; perhaps TRBD1 as D (6 bases). Germline lookup yields CDR1 SEHNR and CDR2 FQNEAQ (reference sequence). V was shortened by 4 bases and J by 5 bases, with 12 bases between the two germline ends. The CDR3 sequence is 14 residues long. The CDR3 nucleotides read TGTGCCAGCAGCTCCCGGGACATAGACAATGAGCAGTTCTTC. This sequence encodes CASSSRDIDNEQFF. Full variable domain (missing parts from reference TRBV7-9 and TRBJ2-1): DTGVSQNPRHKITKRGQNVTFRCDPISEHNRLYWYRQTLGQGPEFLTYFQNEAQLEKSRLLSDRFSAERPKGSFSTLEIQRTEQGDSAMYLCASSSRDIDNEQFFGPGTRLTVL.

The CDR3 sequence: CAWEGNGETQYF. The CDR3 DNA reads TGTGCCTGGGAGGGTAATGGGGAGACCCAGTACTTC. The V gene is TRBV30, the J gene TRBJ2-5, with D possibly TRBD2 on 5 matching bases. CDR3 size: 12 residues. V shed 5 bases and J shed 5 bases, with 12 bases lying between them. Germline V gene lookup returns CDR1 GTSNPN and CDR2 SVGIG (reference sequence). The full variable domain, rest sourced from reference TRBV30 and TRBJ2-5, is SQTIHQWPATLVQPVGSPLSLECTVEGTSNPNLYWYRQAAGRGLQLLFYSVGIGQISSEVPQNLSASRPQDRQFILSSKKLLLSDSGFYLCAWEGNGETQYFGPGTRLLVL.

V usage is TRBV5-1 and J usage is TRBJ1-6, with a tentative D call TRBD1 (6 bases). CDR1 is SGHRS and CDR2 is YFSETQ in the germline V gene. The CDR3 runs to 14 residues. V lost 0 bases to trimming and J lost 13 bases, with 14 bases between them. For the CDR3, the DNA is TGCGCCAGCAGCTTGGGGGACAAGGAGAGCCCCCTCCACTTT. This codes for CASSLGDKESPLHF.

This chain joins TRBV6-6 and TRBJ1-3; D not resolved. Germline CDR1 reads MNHNY; CDR2 reads SVGAGI (reference sequence). The CDR3 contains 14 residues. V lost 5 bases, J lost 1 base, and 9 bases lay in between. CDR3 in DNA: TGTGCCAGCAGTGAGGGTGGTTCTGGAAACACCATATATTTT. Amino acid sequence: CASSEGGSGNTIYF.